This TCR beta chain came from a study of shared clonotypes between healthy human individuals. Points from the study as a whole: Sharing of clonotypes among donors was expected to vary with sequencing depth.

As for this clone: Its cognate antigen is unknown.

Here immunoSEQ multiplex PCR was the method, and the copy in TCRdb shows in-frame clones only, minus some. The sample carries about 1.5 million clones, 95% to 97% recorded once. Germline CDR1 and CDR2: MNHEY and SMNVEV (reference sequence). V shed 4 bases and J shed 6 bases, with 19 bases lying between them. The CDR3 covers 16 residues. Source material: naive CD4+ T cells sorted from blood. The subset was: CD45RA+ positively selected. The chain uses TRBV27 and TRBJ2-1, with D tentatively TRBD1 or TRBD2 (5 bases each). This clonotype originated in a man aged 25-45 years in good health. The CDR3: CASSSRGRQPPNEQFF. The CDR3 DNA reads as TGTGCCAGCAGTTCAAGGGGACGCCAGCCCCCCAATGAGCAGTTCTTC.